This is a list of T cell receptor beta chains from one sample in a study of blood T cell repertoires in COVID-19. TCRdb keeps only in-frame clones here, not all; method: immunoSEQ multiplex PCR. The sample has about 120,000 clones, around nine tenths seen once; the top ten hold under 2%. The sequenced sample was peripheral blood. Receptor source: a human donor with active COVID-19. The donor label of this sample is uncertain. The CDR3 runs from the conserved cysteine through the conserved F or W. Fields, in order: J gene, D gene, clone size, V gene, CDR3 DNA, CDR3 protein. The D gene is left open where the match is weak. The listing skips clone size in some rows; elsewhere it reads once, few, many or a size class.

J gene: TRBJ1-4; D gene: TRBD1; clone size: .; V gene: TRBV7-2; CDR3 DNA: TGTGCCAGCAGCTTGACAGGGGGAACTAATGAAAAACTGTTTTTT; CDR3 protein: CASSLTGGTNEKLFF
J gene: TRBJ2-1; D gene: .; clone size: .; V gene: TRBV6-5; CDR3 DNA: TGTGCCAGCAGCGACACACCTTATAATGAGCAGTTCTTC; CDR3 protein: CASSDTPYNEQFF
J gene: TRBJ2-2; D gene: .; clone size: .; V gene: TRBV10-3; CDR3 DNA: TGTGCCATCGGGACACCGCGACCTGACACCGGGGAGCTGTTTTTT; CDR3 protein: CAIGTPRPDTGELFF
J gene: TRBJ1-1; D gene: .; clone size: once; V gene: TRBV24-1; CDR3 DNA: TGTGCCACCAGTGAACCACACAGGGCGAGGAACACTGAAGCTTTCTTT; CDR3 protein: CATSEPHRARNTEAFF
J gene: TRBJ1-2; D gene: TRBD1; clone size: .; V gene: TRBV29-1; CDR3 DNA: TGCAGCGCGACTCGATCCCGGACAGGGAGATTAGGCTATGGCTACACCTTC; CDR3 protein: CSATRSRTGRLGYGYTF
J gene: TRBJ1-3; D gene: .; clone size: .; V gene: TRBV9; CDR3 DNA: TGTGCCAGCAGCGAATTAGGCTTCGGGGGGCCTGGAAACACCATATATTTT; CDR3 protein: CASSELGFGGPGNTIYF
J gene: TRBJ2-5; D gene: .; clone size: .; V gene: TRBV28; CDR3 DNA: TGTGCCAGCAGTACACTGCAGGGCTCCTCGGTGGAGACCCAGTACTTC; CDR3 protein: CASSTLQGSSVETQYF
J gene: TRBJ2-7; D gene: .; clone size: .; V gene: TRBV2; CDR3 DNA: TGTGCCAGCGGCGACCACCACAGGGTTGTACCCTACGAGCAGTACTTC; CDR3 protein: CASGDHHRVVPYEQYF
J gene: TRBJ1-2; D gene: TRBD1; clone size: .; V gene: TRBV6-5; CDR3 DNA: TGTGCCAGCAGTCGTACCCCGGGACAGGGGTATGGCTACACCTTC; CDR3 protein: CASSRTPGQGYGYTF
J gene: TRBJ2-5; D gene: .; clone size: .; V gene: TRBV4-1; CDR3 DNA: TGCGCCAGCAGCCAAGCCAGCGGGTTACAAGAGACCCAGTACTTC; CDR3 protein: CASSQASGLQETQYF
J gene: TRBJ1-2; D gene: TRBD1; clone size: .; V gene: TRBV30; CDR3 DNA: TGTGCCTGGAGTGCCGGGACAGCTTCTAACTATGGCTACACCTTC; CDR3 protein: CAWSAGTASNYGYTF
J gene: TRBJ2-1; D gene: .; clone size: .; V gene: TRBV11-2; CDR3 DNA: TGTGCCAGCAGCTTAATTACGAGCGCCCACGATGAGCAGTTCTTC; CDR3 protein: CASSLITSAHDEQFF
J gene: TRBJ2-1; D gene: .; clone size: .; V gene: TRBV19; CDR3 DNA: TGTGCCAGTAGGGCTAGTCCACTCTCCTACAATGAGCAGTTCTTC; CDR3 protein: CASRASPLSYNEQFF
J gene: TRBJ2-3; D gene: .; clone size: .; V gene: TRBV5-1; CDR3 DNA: TGCGCCAGCAGCTGGGTAGGGTCACGAGGGGATACGCAGTATTTT; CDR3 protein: CASSWVGSRGDTQYF
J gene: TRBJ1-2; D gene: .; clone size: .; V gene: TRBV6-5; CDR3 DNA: TGTGCCAGCAGCCGCCGGAGGAACTATGGCTACACCTTC; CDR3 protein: CASSRRRNYGYTF
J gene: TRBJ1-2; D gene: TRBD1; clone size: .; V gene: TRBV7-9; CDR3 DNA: TGTGCCAGCAGCTCCTCTCCAGGGGGAAGTGGCTACACCTTC; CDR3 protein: CASSSSPGGSGYTF